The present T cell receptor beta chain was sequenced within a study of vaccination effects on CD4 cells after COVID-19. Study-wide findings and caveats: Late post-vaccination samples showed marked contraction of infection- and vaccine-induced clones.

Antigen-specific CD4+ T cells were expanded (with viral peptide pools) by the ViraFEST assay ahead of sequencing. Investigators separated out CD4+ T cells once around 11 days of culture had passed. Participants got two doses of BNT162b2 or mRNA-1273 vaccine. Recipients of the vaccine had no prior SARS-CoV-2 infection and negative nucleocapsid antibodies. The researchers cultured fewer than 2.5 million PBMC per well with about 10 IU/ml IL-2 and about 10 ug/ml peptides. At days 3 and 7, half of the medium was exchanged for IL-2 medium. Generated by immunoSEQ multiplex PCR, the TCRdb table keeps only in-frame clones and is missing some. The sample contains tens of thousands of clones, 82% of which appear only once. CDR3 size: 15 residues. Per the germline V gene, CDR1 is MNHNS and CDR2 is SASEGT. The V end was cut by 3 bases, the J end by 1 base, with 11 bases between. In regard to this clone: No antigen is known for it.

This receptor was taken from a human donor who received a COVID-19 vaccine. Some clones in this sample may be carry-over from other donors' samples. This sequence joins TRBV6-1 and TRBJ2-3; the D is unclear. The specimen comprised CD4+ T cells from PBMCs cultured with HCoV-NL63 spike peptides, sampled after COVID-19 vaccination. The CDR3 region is CASSEVNRRTDTQYF. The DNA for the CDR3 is TGTGCCAGCAGTGAGGTAAACAGACGCACAGATACGCAGTATTTT.